One and the same sample provided the 25 T cell receptor beta chains below, sequenced in a study of blood T cells in healthy people across ages. Together with a sample-barcoded 5' primer, a J-beta primer mix was included in a second PCR lasting about 6 to 11 cycles. TCRdb re-derived calls from the 5' RACE reads in MiXCR, one entry per CDR3 protein. The sample has more than 1,400,000 distinct CDR3 sequences, 42% seen once. Sequenced material: blood. These receptors were collected from a woman younger than 30 in good health.

The V and J genes are TRBV4-1 and TRBJ2-7, with TRBD2 matching 8 bases. The CDR3 has 15 residues. V was pared by 0 bases and J by 5 bases, with 6 bases of the junction left unmatched. Germline V gene lookup returns CDR1 MGHRA and CDR2 YSYEKL. CDR3 sequence reads: CASSQEGTSRDEQYF. Written as DNA, the CDR3 is TGCGCCAGCAGCCAAGAAGGGACTAGTCGCGACGAGCAGTACTTC.

This chain uses TRBV3-1 with TRBJ2-7; no clear D. The CDR3 has 14 amino acids. Germline CDR1 LGHDT, CDR2 YNNKEL (reference sequence). The germline V and J ends were trimmed by 3 bases and 7 bases, with 16 bases remaining between them. The CDR3 DNA is TGTGCCAGCAGCCACTTGGACCGGACGGATGAGCAGTACTTC. Amino acids: CASSHLDRTDEQYF.

The CDR3 here is CSVAGLLMNTEAFF. DNA of the CDR3: TGCAGCGTGGCAGGGTTGTTGATGAACACTGAAGCTTTCTTT. This chain uses TRBV29-1 with TRBJ1-1; weak D call: TRBD1 (5 bases). The V and J ends lost 6 bases and 0 bases respectively, with 14 bases between them. Germline V gene lookup returns CDR1 SQVTM and CDR2 ANQGSEA. This CDR3 has 14 residues.

The chain carries TRBV20-1 and TRBJ2-1, with TRBD2 identical over 9 bases. The CDR3 is 17 residues long. The V gene's germline CDR1 is DFQATT and CDR2 SNEGSKA (reference sequence). With V trimmed by 6 bases and J by 6 bases, 18 bases remained unmatched. CDR3 protein: CSAPNSGGLFFFNEQFF. The CDR3 coding sequence is TGCAGTGCCCCCAATAGCGGGGGACTCTTTTTTTTCAATGAGCAGTTCTTC.

The chain uses TRBV2 and TRBJ2-7; D gene uncertain. Trimming left V 3 bases short and J 12 bases short, with 15 bases between. This CDR3 comprises 12 residues. From germline, CDR1 is SNHLY and CDR2 FYNNEI. CDR3 nucleotide sequence: TGTGCCAGCAGTGACTTAGAGTTCCCCCTGTACTTC. This codes for CASSDLEFPLYF.

V gene TRBV28 combines with J gene TRBJ1-6, with 8 bases aligning to TRBD1. The germline gives CDR1 MDHEN, CDR2 SYDVKM. V trimming: 5 bases; J trimming: 10 bases; junction bases outside the gene matches: 10. The CDR3 spans 15 residues. The CDR3 DNA is TGTGCCAGCAGTCACGGACAGGGTAATATATCACCCCTCCACTTT. Its translation: CASSHGQGNISPLHF.

This clonotype was counted only a few times. The rearrangement joins TRBV6-5 to TRBJ2-1, with D perhaps TRBD1 (7 bases). Germline assignment: CDR1 MNHEY and CDR2 SVGAGI. The CDR3 length is 14 residues. The V end was cut by 8 bases, the J end by 9 bases, with 20 bases between. The CDR3 nucleotides read TGTGCCAGCGGTAATGTAGGAGGGGACAGTGAGCAGTTCTTC. It specifies CASGNVGGDSEQFF.

The rearrangement links TRBV29-1 to TRBJ1-2, with D unclear. CDR3 size: 13 residues. Germline V gives CDR1 SQVTM, CDR2 ANQGSEA. Trimming pared 2 bases from V and 7 bases from J, leaving 14 bases between. CDR3 nucleotide sequence: TGCAGCGTTGAAAACACGATCGGGTGTGGCTACACCTTC. Encoded protein: CSVENTIGCGYTF.

The chain couples TRBV5-1 to TRBJ2-1; 11 nucleotides align to TRBD2. The V and J ends lost 0 bases and 12 bases, in that order; junction bases with no gene match: 14. The CDR3 runs 17 residues. Germline V gene lookup returns CDR1 SGHRS and CDR2 YFSETQ. CDR3 residues: CASSLASTQNSGRGQFF. The CDR3 region has the DNA TGCGCCAGCAGCTTGGCCTCAACACAAAATAGCGGGAGGGGGCAGTTCTTC.

The chain uses TRBV20-1 and TRBJ2-3; 11 bases agree with TRBD2. Germline CDR1 reads DFQATT; CDR2 reads SNEGSKA (reference sequence). The CDR3 consists of 17 residues. The V gene end was trimmed by 0 bases and the J gene end by 4 bases; junction bases not matched to a gene: 9. The CDR3 is CSARDLGLAGGPDTQYF. CDR3 nucleotide sequence: TGCAGTGCTAGAGACCTCGGGTTAGCGGGAGGGCCAGATACGCAGTATTTT.

This clonotype was seen only a few times. The genes are TRBV7-6 and TRBJ2-4; TRBD2 aligns across 10 bases. CDR1 is SGHVS and CDR2 is FNYEAQ in the germline V gene. The junction had 3 bases not matched to a gene; V was cut back by 5 bases and J by 2 bases. The CDR3 totals 15 residues. The CDR3, as DNA: TGTGCCAGCAGCCCTAGCGGGGGCTCCAAAAACATTCAGTACTTC. Protein product: CASSPSGGSKNIQYF.

The chain is built from TRBV7-9 and TRBJ1-1; tentatively, D is TRBD1 (6 bases). Looked up from germline, CDR1 is SEHNR and CDR2 is FQNEAQ (reference sequence). CDR3 size: 13 residues. Trimming left V 5 bases short and J 2 bases short, with 9 bases between. CDR3 loop: CASSMTGNTEAFF. The CDR3 coding sequence is TGTGCCAGCAGCATGACAGGCAACACTGAAGCTTTCTTT. The variable domain in full, with the rest retrieved from reference TRBV7-9 and TRBJ1-1, is DTGVSQNPRHKITKRGQNVTFRCDPISEHNRLYWYRQTLGQGPEFLTYFQNEAQLEKSRLLSDRFSAERPKGSFSTLEIQRTEQGDSAMYLCASSMTGNTEAFFGQGTRLTVV.

The sample holds a few counts of this clonotype. The chain is built from TRBV7-9 and TRBJ2-1, with D perhaps matching TRBD1 (6 bases). The CDR3 is 15 residues long. V lost 5 bases, J lost 7 bases, and 18 bases lay in between. Germline assignment: CDR1 SEHNR and CDR2 FQNEAQ (reference sequence). CDR3 in DNA: TGTGCCAGCAGCCCCAGGGGATTGTTCGGAAATGAGCAGTTCTTC. Translated: CASSPRGLFGNEQFF.

This clonotype was observed a handful of times. The CDR3 DNA follows: TGTGCCATCAGTGAGTCAGCAGCCTTGAGCTCCTACGAGCAGTACTTC. Its protein product is CAISESAALSSYEQYF. The chain recombines TRBV10-3 with TRBJ2-7; the D is unclear. The CDR3 contains 16 residues. Germline-derived CDR1 and CDR2 are ENHRY and SYGVKD. V was clipped by 0 bases and J by 0 bases, with 12 bases between them.

This chain joins TRBV12-3 or TRBV12-4 and TRBJ2-2, with unresolved D. This CDR3 region has 16 residues. Trimming shortened V by 7 bases and J by 3 bases, and 18 bases separated the two germline ends. The DNA for the CDR3 is TGTGCCAGCAATACTCCAGGAAAACGGGACACCGGGGAGCTGTTTTTT. It is translated as CASNTPGKRDTGELFF.

The J gene is TRBJ2-1, the V gene TRBV5-1; D not certain. Germline V gene lookup returns CDR1 SGHRS and CDR2 YFSETQ. V lost 0 bases and J 5 bases, leaving 9 bases between the germline ends. This CDR3 spans 14 amino acids. CDR3 DNA sequence: TGCGCCAGCAGCTTGGGGACCCTAAACAATGAGCAGTTCTTC. Translation: CASSLGTLNNEQFF.

This clonotype was counted only a few times. The chain couples TRBV27 to TRBJ1-2, with TRBD1 matching over 7 bases. Germline V gene lookup returns CDR1 MNHEY and CDR2 SMNVEV (reference sequence). This CDR3 comprises 13 residues. The trim removed 5 bases at V and 9 bases at J, leaving 9 bases unmatched. The CDR3 bases are TGTGCCAGCAGTCCGTGGACAGGCCCGAGCTACACCTTC. It encodes CASSPWTGPSYTF.

This sequence joins TRBV9 and TRBJ2-1; 12 bases match TRBD2. This CDR3 is 17 amino acids long. In germline, CDR1 is SGDLS, CDR2 YYNGEE. Losses at the gene ends were 4 bases for V and 4 bases for J; bases not matched to a gene: 9. Here the CDR3 DNA reads TGTGCCAGCAGCCCCCGGACTAGCGGGGACCTGTACAATGAGCAGTTCTTC. This gives the protein CASSPRTSGDLYNEQFF.

The chain employs TRBV6-1 and TRBJ2-3, with a tentative D call TRBD1 (6 bases). Trimming shortened V by 6 bases and J by 0 bases, and 13 bases separated the two germline ends. CDR1 and CDR2 (germline): MNHNS, SASEGT. There are 15 residues in the CDR3. Here the CDR3 reads CASSPGHLSTDTQYF. The CDR3 DNA reads TGTGCCAGCAGCCCGGGACACCTTAGCACAGATACGCAGTATTTT.

J is TRBJ2-1 and V is TRBV6-1, with 14 bases lining up with TRBD2. Germline V gene data show CDR1 as MNHNS and CDR2 as SASEGT. CDR3 length equals 15 residues. V shed 9 bases and J 7 bases; nucleotides not matched to a gene: 8. The DNA for the CDR3 is TGTGCCAGTCGGGGAGGGACTAGCGGGGGTAATGAGCAGTTCTTC. It specifies CASRGGTSGGNEQFF.

At least ten counts were recorded for this clonotype. The chain recombines TRBV10-3 with TRBJ2-1; TRBD2 matches 7 bases. Unmatched junction bases numbered 6, after V lost 4 bases and J lost 6 bases. Germline V gives CDR1 ENHRY, CDR2 SYGVKD. This CDR3 contains 14 residues. The chain's CDR3 is CAISGGGSGNEQFF. As DNA, the CDR3 is TGTGCCATCAGTGGGGGCGGGAGTGGCAATGAGCAGTTCTTC.

This sequence joins TRBV18 and TRBJ1-2; D gene unclear. The germline V and J ends were trimmed by 2 bases and 5 bases, with 9 bases remaining between them. Germline V gene data show CDR1 as KGHSH and CDR2 as LQKENI. The CDR3 spans 13 residues. The CDR3 nucleotides are TGTGCCAGCTCACCAGGGGTTTCTTATGGCTACACCTTC. Translation: CASSPGVSYGYTF.

The CDR3 protein is CASRAGQGGGYEQYF. The CDR3, as DNA: TGTGCCAGCCGAGCGGGGCAGGGGGGTGGATACGAGCAGTACTTC. The chain couples TRBV2 to TRBJ2-4; perhaps D is TRBD1 or TRBD2 (7 bases each). The J call may be wrong; the DNA end is better matched by TRBJ2-7. The CDR3 consists of 15 residues. Germline V gene sequence: CDR1 SNHLY, CDR2 FYNNEI.

The chain uses TRBV6-5 and TRBJ1-2; TRBD1 aligns across 10 bases. CDR3 length: 16 residues. Germline V gene sequence: CDR1 MNHEY, CDR2 SVGAGI. The J segment lost 1 base and the V segment lost 6 bases, leaving 8 bases of the junction unmatched. CDR3 residues: CASRPLDRGYNYGYTF. CDR3 DNA sequence: TGTGCCAGCAGGCCCCTGGACAGGGGGTATAACTATGGCTACACCTTC.

This clonotype turned up a few times. The chain couples TRBV6-5 to TRBJ2-7; D possibly corresponds to TRBD2 (6 bases). With 1 base removed from V and 7 bases from J, the gap between germline ends came to 14 bases. The V gene's germline CDR1 is MNHEY and CDR2 SVGAGI. The CDR3 length is 14 residues. DNA of the CDR3: TGTGCCAGCAGTTACTTTCAAAATGGGGGGGAGCAGTACTTC. Translated, it gives CASSYFQNGGEQYF.